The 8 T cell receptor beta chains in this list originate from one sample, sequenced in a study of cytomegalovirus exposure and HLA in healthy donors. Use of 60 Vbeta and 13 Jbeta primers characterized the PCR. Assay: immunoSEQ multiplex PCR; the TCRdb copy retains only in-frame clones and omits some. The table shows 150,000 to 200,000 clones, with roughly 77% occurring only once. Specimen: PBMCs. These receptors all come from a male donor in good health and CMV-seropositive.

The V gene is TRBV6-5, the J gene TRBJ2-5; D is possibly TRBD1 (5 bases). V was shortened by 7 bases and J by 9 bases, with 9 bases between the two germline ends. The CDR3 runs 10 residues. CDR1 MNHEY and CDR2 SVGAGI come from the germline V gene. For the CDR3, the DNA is TGTGCCAGCATTCACAGGCCCCAGTACTTC. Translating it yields CASIHRPQYF.

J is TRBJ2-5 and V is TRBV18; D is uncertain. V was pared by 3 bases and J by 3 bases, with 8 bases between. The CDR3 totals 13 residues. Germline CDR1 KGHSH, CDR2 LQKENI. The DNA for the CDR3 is TGTGCCAGCTCACCTAACAGTGAAGAGACCCAGTACTTC. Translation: CASSPNSEETQYF. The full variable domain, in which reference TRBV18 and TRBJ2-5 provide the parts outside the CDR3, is NAGVMQNPRHLVRRRGQEARLRCSPMKGHSHVYWYRQLPEEGLKFMVYLQKENIIDESGMPKERFSAEFPKEGPSILRIQQVVRGDSAAYFCASSPNSEETQYFGPGTRLLVL.

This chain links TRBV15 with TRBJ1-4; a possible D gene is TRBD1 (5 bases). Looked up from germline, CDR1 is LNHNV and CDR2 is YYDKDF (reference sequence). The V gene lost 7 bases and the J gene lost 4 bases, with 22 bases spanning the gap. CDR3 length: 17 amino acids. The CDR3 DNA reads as TGTGCCACCAACTCGAATCAGGGCGGGGGGATTAATGAAAAACTGTTTTTT. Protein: CATNSNQGGGINEKLFF. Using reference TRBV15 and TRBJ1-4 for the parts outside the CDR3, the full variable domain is DAMVIQNPRYQVTQFGKPVTLSCSQTLNHNVMYWYQQKSSQAPKLLFHYYDKDFNNEADTPDNFQSRRPNTSFCFLDIRSPGLGDTAMYLCATNSNQGGGINEKLFFGSGTQLSVL.

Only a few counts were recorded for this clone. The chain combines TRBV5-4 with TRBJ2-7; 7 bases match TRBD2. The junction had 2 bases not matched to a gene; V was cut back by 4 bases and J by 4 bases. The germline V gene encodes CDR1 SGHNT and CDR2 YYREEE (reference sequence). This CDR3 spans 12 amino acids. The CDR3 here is CASSVGRYEQYF. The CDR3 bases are TGTGCCAGCAGCGTCGGGAGGTACGAGCAGTACTTC.

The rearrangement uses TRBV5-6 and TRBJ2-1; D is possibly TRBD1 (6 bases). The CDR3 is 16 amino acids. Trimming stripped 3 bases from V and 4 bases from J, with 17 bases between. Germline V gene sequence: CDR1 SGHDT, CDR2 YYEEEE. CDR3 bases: TGTGCCAGCAGCTGGGGTGGGGGCCCTATTTACAATGAGCAGTTCTTC. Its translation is CASSWGGGPIYNEQFF.

CDR3 region: CASRRGQDNQPQHF. The CDR3 DNA follows: TGTGCCAGCCGCCGTGGACAGGACAATCAGCCCCAGCATTTT. The gene calls are TRBV6-5 and TRBJ1-5; 7 bases fit TRBD1. Germline V gene sequence: CDR1 MNHEY, CDR2 SVGAGI. With V trimmed by 8 bases and J by 3 bases, 7 bases remained unmatched. There are 14 residues in the CDR3.

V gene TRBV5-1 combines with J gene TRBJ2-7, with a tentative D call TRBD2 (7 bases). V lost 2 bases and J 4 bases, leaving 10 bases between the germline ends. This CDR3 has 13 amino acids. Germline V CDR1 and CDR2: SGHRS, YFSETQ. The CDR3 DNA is TGCGCCAGCAGCTTTGGGGGGGCGTACGAGCAGTACTTC. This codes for CASSFGGAYEQYF.

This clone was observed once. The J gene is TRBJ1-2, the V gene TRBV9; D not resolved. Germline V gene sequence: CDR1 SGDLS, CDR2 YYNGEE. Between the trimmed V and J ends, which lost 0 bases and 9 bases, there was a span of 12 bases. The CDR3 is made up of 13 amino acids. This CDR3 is CASSVEESFSYTF. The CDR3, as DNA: TGTGCCAGCAGCGTAGAGGAGTCGTTTAGCTACACCTTC.